A selection of T cell receptor beta chains follows, all from one sample in a study of T-cell reconstitution after alpha-beta-depleted transplantation in children. TCRdb itself ran the PCR reads through MiXCR, one entry per CDR3 protein. The sample contains approximately 500,000 distinct CDR3 sequences, roughly a tenth of which appear only once. Material: PBMCs, obtained before TCRalphabeta/CD19-depleted stem cell transplant. The receptors shown here come from a child aged 2-15 years with inherited bone marrow failure, due to receive a stem cell transplant. CDR3s include the opening cysteine and the closing phenylalanine or tryptophan. Fields, in order: V gene, D gene, clone size, J gene, CDR3 protein, CDR3 DNA. A D gene is named only where the DNA matches it firmly. Some rows mark clone size as missing; the rest say once, few, many or name a class of expanded clone.

TRBV29-1	NA	many	TRBJ2-7	CSVEVGLASEQYF	TGCAGCGTTGAAGTAGGCCTAGCGAGCGAGCAGTACTTC
TRBV30	NA	many	TRBJ1-1	CAWNPAMNTEAFF	TGTGCCTGGAACCCAGCTATGAACACTGAAGCTTTCTTT
TRBV7-2	NA	many	TRBJ2-1	CASSPPLDWHSYNEQFF	TGTGCCAGCAGCCCCCCATTGGATTGGCACAGCTACAATGAGCAGTTCTTC
TRBV5-1	NA	many	TRBJ1-1	CASSLLAANTEAFF	TGCGCCAGCAGCTTGTTGGCAGCGAACACTGAAGCTTTCTTT
TRBV12-3/TRBV12-4	NA	many	TRBJ1-3	CASSLSGNTIYF	TGTGCCAGCAGTTTAAGTGGAAACACCATATATTTT
TRBV4-3	NA	many	TRBJ2-3	CASSQRGASTDTQYF	TGCGCCAGCAGCCAACGTGGGGCTAGCACAGATACGCAGTATTTT
TRBV12-3/TRBV12-4	NA	many	TRBJ2-3	CASSLDGGADTQYF	TGTGCCAGCAGTTTAGATGGGGGAGCAGATACGCAGTATTTT
TRBV6-2/TRBV6-3	NA	many	TRBJ2-1	CASSYTDYNRFF	TGTGCCAGCAGTTACACCGACTATAATCGGTTCTTC
TRBV28	TRBD2	few	TRBJ2-7	CASSLDHGTSGLYEQYF	TGTGCCAGCAGTTTGGACCATGGGACTAGCGGTCTCTACGAGCAGTACTTC
TRBV30	TRBD2	NA	TRBJ2-3	CAWSRSAGGSDTQYF	TGTGCCTGGAGTAGGTCTGCGGGAGGATCAGATACGCAGTATTTT
TRBV7-2	NA	many	TRBJ2-1	CASSLASGVAYNEQFF	TGTGCCAGCAGCTTAGCTAGCGGTGTTGCCTACAATGAGCAGTTCTTC
TRBV29-1	NA	many	TRBJ2-7	CSVAQPYEQYF	TGCAGCGTTGCACAGCCCTACGAGCAGTACTTC
TRBV18	TRBD2	many	TRBJ2-1	CASSRNGLAYNEQFF	TGTGCCAGCTCACGGAACGGACTAGCCTACAATGAGCAGTTCTTC
TRBV7-6	TRBD2	many	TRBJ2-1	CASSLGLPAGLYNEQFF	TGTGCCAGCAGCCTAGGACTGCCAGCGGGACTGTACAATGAGCAGTTCTTC
TRBV27	TRBD1	many	TRBJ1-6	CASSWDRGGSPLHF	TGTGCCAGCAGTTGGGACAGAGGAGGCTCACCCCTCCACTTT
TRBV7-6	TRBD1	many	TRBJ1-1	CASSPWTGLNTEAFF	TGTGCCAGCAGCCCCTGGACAGGCCTGAACACTGAAGCTTTCTTT
TRBV7-2	NA	few	TRBJ2-1	CASLPGLHNEQFF	TGTGCCAGTTTACCGGGACTTCACAATGAGCAGTTCTTC
TRBV10-3	TRBD2	many	TRBJ2-3	CAISESIGTSGDTDTQYF	TGTGCCATCAGTGAGTCTATCGGGACTAGCGGGGACACAGATACGCAGTATTTT
TRBV7-8	TRBD2	many	TRBJ2-7	CASTTTVGLEVAEQYF	TGTGCCAGCACGACCACCGTCGGACTAGAGGTAGCCGAGCAGTACTTC
TRBV5-1	TRBD2	many	TRBJ2-3	CASSLPIAGGTDTQYF	TGCGCCAGCAGCTTACCCATAGCGGGAGGCACAGATACGCAGTATTTT
TRBV4-2	NA	many	TRBJ2-1	CASSQDPYGNEQFF	TGTGCCAGCAGCCAAGACCCATACGGCAATGAGCAGTTCTTC
TRBV5-6	TRBD2	many	TRBJ2-1	CASSLEGLAVLDEQFF	TGTGCCAGCAGCTTGGAGGGACTAGCGGTTTTGGATGAGCAGTTCTTC
TRBV7-8	NA	many	TRBJ1-1	CASSVGGTEAFF	TGTGCCAGCAGCGTGGGGGGCACTGAAGCTTTCTTT
TRBV4-2	TRBD2	NA	TRBJ2-7	CASSAFQPRGGSGSSHEQYF	TGTGCCAGCAGCGCCTTTCAACCAAGGGGAGGTAGCGGGAGCAGCCACGAGCAGTACTTC
TRBV7-2	TRBD2	many	TRBJ2-7	CASSLTPSGYEQYF	TGTGCCAGCAGCTTAACCCCTAGCGGCTACGAGCAGTACTTC
TRBV7-2	NA	many	TRBJ1-3	CASSLGQFDSGNTIYF	TGTGCCAGCAGCCTTGGACAGTTCGACTCTGGAAACACCATATATTTT
TRBV5-4	TRBD2	many	TRBJ2-1	CASGSRLADNEQFF	TGTGCCAGCGGAAGCCGACTAGCGGACAATGAGCAGTTCTTC
TRBV30	NA	few	TRBJ2-1	CAWSGSGYYNEQFF	TGTGCCTGGAGTGGTAGCGGATACTACAATGAGCAGTTCTTC
TRBV24-1	NA	NA	TRBJ2-1	CATGLGHNNEQFF	TGTGCCACCGGCCTGGGGCATAACAATGAGCAGTTCTTC
TRBV5-1	TRBD2	few	TRBJ2-1	CASSLDSGLLHYNEQFF	TGCGCCAGCAGCTTGGATTCGGGACTACTACACTACAATGAGCAGTTCTTC
TRBV27	TRBD1	NA	TRBJ1-5	CASSLSVRGLSNQPQHF	TGTGCCAGCAGTTTATCGGTCAGGGGGCTAAGCAATCAGCCCCAGCATTTT
TRBV18	TRBD2	many	TRBJ2-1	CASSRGEGRNEQFF	TGTGCCAGCTCACGGGGGGAGGGCCGAAATGAGCAGTTCTTC
TRBV7-2	NA	many	TRBJ2-7	CASSREGGNYEQYF	TGTGCCAGCAGCCGCGAGGGCGGGAACTACGAGCAGTACTTC
TRBV11-2	TRBD2	few	TRBJ2-2	CASSLGFAGGNTGELFF	TGTGCCAGCAGCTTAGGATTTGCGGGAGGAAACACCGGGGAGCTGTTTTTT
TRBV6-1	TRBD2	many	TRBJ2-7	CASSPELAGLSYEQYF	TGTGCCAGCAGCCCTGAACTAGCGGGGCTCTCCTACGAGCAGTACTTC